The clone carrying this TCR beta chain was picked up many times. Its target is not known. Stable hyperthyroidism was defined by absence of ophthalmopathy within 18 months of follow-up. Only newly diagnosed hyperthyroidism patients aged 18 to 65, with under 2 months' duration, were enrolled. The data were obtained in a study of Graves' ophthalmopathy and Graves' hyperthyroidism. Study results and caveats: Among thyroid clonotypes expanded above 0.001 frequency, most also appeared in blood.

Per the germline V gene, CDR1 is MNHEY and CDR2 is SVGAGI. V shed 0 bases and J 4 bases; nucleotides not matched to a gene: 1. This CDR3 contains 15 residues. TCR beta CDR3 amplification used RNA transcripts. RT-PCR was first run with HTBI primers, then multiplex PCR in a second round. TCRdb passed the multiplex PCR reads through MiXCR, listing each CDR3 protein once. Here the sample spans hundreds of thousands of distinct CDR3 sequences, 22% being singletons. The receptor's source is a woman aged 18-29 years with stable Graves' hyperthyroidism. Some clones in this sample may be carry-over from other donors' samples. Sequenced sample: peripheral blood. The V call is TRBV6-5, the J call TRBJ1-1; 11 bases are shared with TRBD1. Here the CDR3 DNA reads TGTGCCAGCAGTTACTCTGGACAGGGGGCCACTGAAGCTTTCTTT. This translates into CASSYSGQGATEAFF.